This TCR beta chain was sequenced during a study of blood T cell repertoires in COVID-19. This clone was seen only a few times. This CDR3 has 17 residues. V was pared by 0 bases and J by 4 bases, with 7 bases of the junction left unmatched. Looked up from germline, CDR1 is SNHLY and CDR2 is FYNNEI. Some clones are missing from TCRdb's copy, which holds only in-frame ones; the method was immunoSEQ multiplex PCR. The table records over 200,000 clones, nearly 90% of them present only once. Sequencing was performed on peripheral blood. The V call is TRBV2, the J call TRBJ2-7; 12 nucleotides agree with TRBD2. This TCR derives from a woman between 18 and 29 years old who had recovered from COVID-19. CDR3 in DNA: TGTGCCAGCAGTGAAGCGACTAGCGGGAGTAACGTGTACGAGCAGTACTTC. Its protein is CASSEATSGSNVYEQYF. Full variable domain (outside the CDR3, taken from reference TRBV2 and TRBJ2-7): EPEVTQTPSHQVTQMGQEVILRCVPISNHLYFYWYRQILGQKVEFLVSFYNNEISEKSEIFDDQFSVERPDGSNFTLKIRSTKLEDSAMYFCASSEATSGSNVYEQYFGPGTRLTVT.